Detailed here is one T cell receptor (beta chain). This clonotype was seen many times. Its antigen has not been determined. The input lacks base qualities; no much larger clone sits a single base away. These data originate in a study of glioma-infiltrating T cells (dated by TCRdb to 2016 to 2018). Background for the entire study: The study sequenced TCR alpha- and beta-chain repertoires from glioma tissue, from non-neoplastic brain tissue and from matched peripheral blood mononuclear cells. The paired cohort comprised three low-grade glioma patients, 8 or 9 primary glioblastoma patients and three non-glioma patients contributing non-neoplastic brain tissue. To measure divergence between tissue and blood T-cell populations, each tissue-infiltrating repertoire was compared with the peripheral blood repertoire of the same patient. Study-wide findings and limitations: The group comparisons were based on small numbers of patients: three non-neoplastic, three low-grade glioma and about eight glioblastoma patients. Only a very small number of CDR3 sequences turned up in both tissue and blood, a result put down to high CDR3 diversity combined with limited sampling. In non-neoplastic patients, VJ-independent divergence between tissue and blood fell below expectation, whereas in all gliomas, and especially in low-grade gliomas, the divergence rose above expectation.

The iRepertoire nested amplicon-rescue multiplex PCR (arm-PCR) platform was used to amplify TCR alpha and beta CDR3 regions from RNA. One-step reverse transcription and amplification used roughly 90-400 ng of tissue mRNA or PBMC total RNA as input. After bead purification, a secondary multiplex PCR added Illumina adapters, and libraries were gel-purified between 200 and 400 bp. Internal 6-nucleotide barcodes were carried by the libraries and were used for demultiplexing. Libraries were sequenced on an Illumina MiSeq with 2x220 or 2x250 nucleotide paired-end reads. Concerning the study's data processing: FLASH 1.2.11 was used to merge paired reads, and BWA-MEM then aligned the reads to the GRCh37 human genome before TRA and TRB reads were extracted. V and J assignment used an IMGT-derived reference of cassette sequences and CDR3 motifs that included pseudogenes. Three-frame translation of reads was performed, and productive CDR3s were defined as those with a C...FGXG motif and no stop codons. Unique combinations of V-J cassette pair and CDR3 amino acid sequence were defined as clonotypes. Reads were filtered by Hamming distance, thresholded by each sample's sequence error rate in mapped regions. TCRdb's own reprocessing of the public reads used fastp at Q25 and MiXCR and kept productive beta chains. Here each entry gathers all rows of one CDR3 protein and keeps the most common genes and DNA. The V and J calls shown here were made by TCRdb, not taken from the authors' results. This sample holds about 130,000 distinct CDR3 sequences; 20% to 25% were observed only once. The biggest ten clones account for approximately 26% of the sample.

CDR1 and CDR2, looked up from the germline V gene (reference sequence), are MNHNY and SVGAGI. V and J are truncated by 2 bases and 5 bases respectively, leaving an intervening sequence of 9 bases. Taken from cysteine to phenylalanine, the CDR3 has 13 residues. The read is trimmed to its CDR3 DNA, 39 bases read in frame from base 1. The sequence links TRBV6-6 to TRBJ1-1; no D gene is confidently identified. Source material: glioma tissue, nonneoplastic brain tissue, or PBMCs (not recorded which). This receptor was obtained from a human donor with low-grade glioma or glioblastoma, undergoing nonglioma brain surgery, or in good health (not recorded which). The nucleotide sequence reads TGTGCCAGCAGTTACCTCAAAGGGACTGAAGCTTTCTTT. Translation gives CASSYLKGTEAFF.